The clone carrying this T cell receptor (beta chain) was recorded once. What it recognizes is unknown. The data were taken from a study of OX40 agonist ivuxolimab in advanced cancers. About the study: Patients undergoing dose escalation presented with hepatocellular carcinoma, melanoma, renal cell or head and neck cancer. General study points: Partial responders at 0.1-3.0 mg/kg had among the lowest clonal expansion.

The CDR3 is made up of 15 amino acids. V lost 2 bases to trimming and J lost 8 bases; unmatched junction nucleotides: 7. Germline V gene sequence: CDR1 KGHSH, CDR2 LQKENI. Method: immunoSEQ multiplex PCR; TCRdb's copy keeps in-frame clones and lacks some. The sample shows fewer than 80,000 clones, about 85% of them seen only once. The sequences come from CD4+ or CD8+ T cells sorted from blood, collected in a trial of the OX40 agonist ivuxolimab. The V gene is TRBV18, the J gene TRBJ2-1, with 9 bases that match TRBD1. This sequence originates from an adult with an advanced solid tumor such as melanoma, head and neck, liver or kidney cancer. The CDR3 is CASSPVTGGSDEQFF. The CDR3 DNA sequence: TGTGCCAGCTCACCAGTGACAGGGGGAAGCGATGAGCAGTTCTTC.